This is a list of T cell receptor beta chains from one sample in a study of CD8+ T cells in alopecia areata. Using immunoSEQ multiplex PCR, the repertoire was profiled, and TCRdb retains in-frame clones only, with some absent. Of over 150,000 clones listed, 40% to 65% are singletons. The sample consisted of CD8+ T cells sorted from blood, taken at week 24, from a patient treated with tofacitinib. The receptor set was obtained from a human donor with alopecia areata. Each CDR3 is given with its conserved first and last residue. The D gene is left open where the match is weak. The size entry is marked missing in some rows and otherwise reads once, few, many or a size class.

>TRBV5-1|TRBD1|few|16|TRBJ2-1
CASSLYGDRDYNEQFF
TGCGCCAGCAGCTTGTACGGGGACAGGGACTACAATGAGCAGTTCTTC
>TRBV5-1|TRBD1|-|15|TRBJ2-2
CASSPRGTNTGELFF
TGCGCCAGCTCTCCCAGGGGGACGAACACCGGGGAGCTGTTTTTT
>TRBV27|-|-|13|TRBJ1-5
CASDRTDNQPQHF
TGTGCCAGCGACCGGACAGACAATCAGCCCCAGCATTTT
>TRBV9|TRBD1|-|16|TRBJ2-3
CASSLRDRGLTDTQYF
TGTGCCAGCAGTCTCCGGGACAGGGGGCTTACAGATACGCAGTATTTT
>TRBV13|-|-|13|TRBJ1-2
CASSLPGLYGYTF
TGTGCCAGCAGCTTACCAGGGCTCTATGGCTACACCTTC
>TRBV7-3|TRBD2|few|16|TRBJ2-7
CARGRGPKFRDYEQYF
TGTGCCAGAGGGAGGGGACCGAAGTTCAGGGACTACGAGCAGTACTTC
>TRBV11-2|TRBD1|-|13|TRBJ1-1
CASSLGTGVEAFF
TGTGCCAGCAGCTTAGGGACAGGGGTTGAAGCTTTCTTT
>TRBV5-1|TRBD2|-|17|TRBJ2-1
CASSLESAGGPLDEQFF
TGCGCCAGCAGCTTGGAATCCGCGGGGGGGCCCCTCGATGAGCAGTTCTTC
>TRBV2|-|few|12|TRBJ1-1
CASSDRREEAFF
TGTGCCAGCAGTGATCGGAGGGAAGAAGCTTTCTTT
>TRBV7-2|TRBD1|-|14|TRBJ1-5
CASSPNRGNQPQHF
TGTGCCAGCAGCCCCAACAGGGGGAATCAGCCCCAGCATTTT
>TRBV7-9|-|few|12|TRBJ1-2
CASSFWNDGYTF
TGTGCCAGCAGCTTTTGGAACGATGGCTACACCTTC
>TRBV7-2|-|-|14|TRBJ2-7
CASSLSLRGDEQYF
TGTGCCAGCAGCTTGAGTCTGAGGGGAGACGAGCAGTACTTC
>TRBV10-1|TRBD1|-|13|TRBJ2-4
CASSGQDWDIQYF
TGCGCCAGCAGCGGACAGGACTGGGACATTCAGTACTTC
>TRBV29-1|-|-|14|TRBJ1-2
CSVNGAPPNYGYTF
TGCAGCGTTAACGGGGCACCTCCTAACTATGGCTACACCTTC
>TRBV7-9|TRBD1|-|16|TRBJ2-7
CASSLQPGQGTYEQYF
TGTGCCAGCAGCTTACAACCGGGACAGGGGACGTACGAGCAGTACTTC
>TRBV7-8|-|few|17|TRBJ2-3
CASSLEWLGGPTDTQYF
TGTGCCAGCAGCTTAGAATGGCTCGGGGGGCCGACAGATACGCAGTATTTT
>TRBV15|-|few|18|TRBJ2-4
CATSRARGGAIAKNIQYF
TGTGCCACCAGCCGCGCCAGGGGGGGAGCGATAGCCAAAAACATTCAGTACTTC
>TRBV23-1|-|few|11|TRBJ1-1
CAAPKEGEAFF
TGCGCCGCCCCTAAGGAGGGTGAAGCTTTCTTT
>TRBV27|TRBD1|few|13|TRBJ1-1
CASRMTGRTEAFF
TGTGCCAGCAGGATGACAGGGCGCACTGAAGCTTTCTTT
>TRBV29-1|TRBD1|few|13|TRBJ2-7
CSAYRGSTYEQYF
TGCAGCGCATACAGGGGGAGCACGTACGAGCAGTACTTC
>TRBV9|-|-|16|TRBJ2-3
CASSVRGGDRTDTQYF
TGTGCCAGCAGCGTCAGGGGCGGGGACCGCACAGATACGCAGTATTTT
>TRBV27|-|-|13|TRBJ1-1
CASSLNHYTEAFF
TGTGCCAGCAGTTTAAATCACTACACTGAAGCTTTCTTT
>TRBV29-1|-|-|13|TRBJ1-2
CSVLTGQTYGYTF
TGCAGCGTTTTGACAGGTCAGACATATGGCTACACCTTC
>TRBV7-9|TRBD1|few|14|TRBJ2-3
CASSLVDRTDTQYF
TGTGCCAGCAGCTTAGTGGACAGGACAGATACGCAGTATTTT
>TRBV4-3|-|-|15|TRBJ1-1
CASSQDRGDDTEAFF
TGCGCCAGCAGCCAAGATCGGGGGGACGACACTGAAGCTTTCTTT
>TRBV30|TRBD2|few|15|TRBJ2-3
CAWSVGGGSTDTQYF
TGTGCCTGGAGTGTAGGCGGGGGTAGCACAGATACGCAGTATTTT
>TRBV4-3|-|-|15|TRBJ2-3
CASSQARAGADTQYF
TGCGCCAGCAGCCAAGCCCGGGCCGGGGCAGATACGCAGTATTTT
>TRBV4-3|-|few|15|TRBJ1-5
CASSPGRYSNQPQHF
TGCGCCAGCAGCCCGGGACGGTATAGCAATCAGCCCCAGCATTTT
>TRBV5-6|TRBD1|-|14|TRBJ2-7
CASSRDRGPYEQYF
TGTGCCAGCAGCCGGGACAGGGGACCCTACGAGCAGTACTTC
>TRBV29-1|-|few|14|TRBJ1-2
CSVPREWEGYGYTF
TGCAGCGTCCCGCGGGAGTGGGAGGGCTATGGCTACACCTTC
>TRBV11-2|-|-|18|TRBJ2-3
CASSLPMATPTSTDTQYF
TGTGCCAGCAGCCTCCCCATGGCGACCCCAACTAGCACAGATACGCAGTATTTT
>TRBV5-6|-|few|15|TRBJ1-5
CASSLWLRENQPQHF
TGTGCCAGCAGCTTGTGGTTGCGCGAGAATCAGCCCCAGCATTTT
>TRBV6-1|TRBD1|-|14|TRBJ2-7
CASSEVWTGDEQYF
TGTGCCAGCAGTGAGGTTTGGACAGGGGACGAGCAGTACTTC
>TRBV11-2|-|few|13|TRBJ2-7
CASSLRGTYEQYF
TGTGCCAGCAGCTTAAGGGGAACCTACGAGCAGTACTTC
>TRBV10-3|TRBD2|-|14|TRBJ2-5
CATAAGTSQETQYF
TGTGCCACGGCTGCCGGGACTAGCCAAGAGACCCAGTACTTC
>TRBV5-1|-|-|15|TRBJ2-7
CASSLGTDSSYEQYF
TGCGCCAGCAGCTTGGGGACAGACTCCTCCTACGAGCAGTACTTC
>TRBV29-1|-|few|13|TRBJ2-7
CSVEVADSYEQYF
TGCAGCGTTGAGGTAGCCGACTCCTACGAGCAGTACTTC
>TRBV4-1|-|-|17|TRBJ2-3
CASSPTQGGRDTDTQYF
TGCGCCAGCAGCCCGACCCAAGGGGGAAGAGACACAGATACGCAGTATTTT
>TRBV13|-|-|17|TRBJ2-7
CASSLRSQDEFPYEQYF
TGTGCCAGCAGCCTACGCTCCCAAGACGAATTCCCCTACGAGCAGTACTTC
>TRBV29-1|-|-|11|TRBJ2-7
CSVVSNYEQYF
TGCAGCGTTGTATCTAACTACGAGCAGTACTTC
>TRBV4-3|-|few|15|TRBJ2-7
CASSQDDTTRGEQYF
TGCGCCAGCAGCCAAGACGACACGACCCGAGGCGAGCAGTACTTC
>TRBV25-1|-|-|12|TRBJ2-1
CASSLTDGEQFF
TGTGCCAGCAGTTTGACTGACGGTGAGCAGTTCTTC